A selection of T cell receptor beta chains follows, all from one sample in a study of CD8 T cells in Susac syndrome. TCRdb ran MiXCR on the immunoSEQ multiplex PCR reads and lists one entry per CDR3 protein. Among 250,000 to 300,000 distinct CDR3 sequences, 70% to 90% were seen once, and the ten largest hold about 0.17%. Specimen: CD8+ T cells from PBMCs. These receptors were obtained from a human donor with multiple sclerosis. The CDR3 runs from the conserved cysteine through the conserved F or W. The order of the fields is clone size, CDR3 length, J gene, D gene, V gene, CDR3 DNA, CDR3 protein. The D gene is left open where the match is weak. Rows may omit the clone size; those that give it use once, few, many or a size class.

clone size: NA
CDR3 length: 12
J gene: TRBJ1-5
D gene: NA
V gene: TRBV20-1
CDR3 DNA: TGCAGTGCTAGCCTCGGGAATCAGCCCCAGCATTTT
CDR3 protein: CSASLGNQPQHF

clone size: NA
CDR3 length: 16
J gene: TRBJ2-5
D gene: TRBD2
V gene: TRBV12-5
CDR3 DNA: TGTGCTAGTGGTCACGGACTAGCGCCAAACCAAGAGACCCAGTACTTC
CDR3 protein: CASGHGLAPNQETQYF

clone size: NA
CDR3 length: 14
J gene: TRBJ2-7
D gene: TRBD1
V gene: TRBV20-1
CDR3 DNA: TGCAGTGCTAGAGATAAAGGGGGCGGTTACGAGCAGTACTTC
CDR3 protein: CSARDKGGGYEQYF

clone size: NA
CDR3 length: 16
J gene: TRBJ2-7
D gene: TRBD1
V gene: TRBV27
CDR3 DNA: TGTGCCAGCAGTCCCTCACAGGGGGAGCAAGCCTACGAGCAGTACTTC
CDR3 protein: CASSPSQGEQAYEQYF

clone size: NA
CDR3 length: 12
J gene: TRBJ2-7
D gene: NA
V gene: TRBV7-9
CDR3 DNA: TGTGCCAGCAGCTTAGCGAGGAACGAGCAGTACTTC
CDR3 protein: CASSLARNEQYF

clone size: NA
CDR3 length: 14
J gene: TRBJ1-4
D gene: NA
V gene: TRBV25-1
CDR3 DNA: TGTGCCAGCAGTGAATTGGGGGACGGTGAAAAACTGTTTTTT
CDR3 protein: CASSELGDGEKLFF

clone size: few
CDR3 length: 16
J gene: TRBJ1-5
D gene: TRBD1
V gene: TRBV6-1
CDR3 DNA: TGTGCCAGCAGTGAGGGAGAGGGACAGGGGAATCAGCCCCAGCATTTT
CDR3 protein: CASSEGEGQGNQPQHF

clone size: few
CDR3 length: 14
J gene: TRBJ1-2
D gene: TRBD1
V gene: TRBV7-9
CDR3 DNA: TGTGCCAGCAGCTTCCAGGACAGGACCTATGGCTACACCTTC
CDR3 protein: CASSFQDRTYGYTF

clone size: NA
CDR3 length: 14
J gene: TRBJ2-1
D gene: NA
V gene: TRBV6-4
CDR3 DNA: TGTGCCAGCAGTGCCCGGGGATTCTCCAATGAGCAGTTCTTC
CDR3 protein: CASSARGFSNEQFF

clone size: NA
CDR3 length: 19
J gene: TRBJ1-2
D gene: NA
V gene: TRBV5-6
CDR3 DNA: TGTGCCAGCAGCCCCCTGGCTCCCAGGGCGCCAATGGTCCCGGATGGCTACACCTTC
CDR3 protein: CASSPLAPRAPMVPDGYTF

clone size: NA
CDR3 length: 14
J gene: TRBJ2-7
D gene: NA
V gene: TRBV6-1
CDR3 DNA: TGTGCCAGCAGTGATTTGAGTGAAGGATACGAGCAGTACTTC
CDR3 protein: CASSDLSEGYEQYF

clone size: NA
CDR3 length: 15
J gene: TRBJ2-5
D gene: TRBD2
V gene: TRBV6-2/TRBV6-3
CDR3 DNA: TGTGCCAGCAGTAACAAGCGGGAGGTGGGTGAGACCCAGTACTTC
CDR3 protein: CASSNKREVGETQYF

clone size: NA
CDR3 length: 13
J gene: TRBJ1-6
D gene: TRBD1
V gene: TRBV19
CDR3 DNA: TGTGCCAGTATCGGAAAGGGGGCGAGTCCCCTCCACTTT
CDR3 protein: CASIGKGASPLHF

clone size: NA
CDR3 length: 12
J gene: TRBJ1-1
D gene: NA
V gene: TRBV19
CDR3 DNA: TGTGCCAGTAGCCTGGGAGGGGCGACGGCTTTCTTT
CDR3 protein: CASSLGGATAFF

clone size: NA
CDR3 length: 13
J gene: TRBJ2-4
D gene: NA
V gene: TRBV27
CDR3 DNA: TGTGCCAGCAGTTCTACAGTTGGAAACATTCAGTACTTC
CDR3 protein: CASSSTVGNIQYF

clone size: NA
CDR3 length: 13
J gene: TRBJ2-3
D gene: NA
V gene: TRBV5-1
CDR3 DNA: TGCGCCAGCAGAGGGGACCGCGGGGATACGCAGTATTTT
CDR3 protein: CASRGDRGDTQYF